In this sample, the clone carrying this TCR beta chain turned up once. CDR3 length equals 15 residues. Trimming took off 3 bases at V and 8 bases at J, with 16 bases between the two ends. Per germline, CDR1 SGHTA and CDR2 FQGNSA. For the second PCR, which ran for roughly 6 to 12 cycles, a sample-barcoded 5' primer and a J-beta primer mix were used. A template-switch adaptor that had 12 random nucleotides put a tag on each cDNA molecule. TCRdb processed the 5' RACE reads anew with MiXCR; each CDR3 protein has one entry. The sample records about 940,000 distinct CDR3 sequences, 40% to 60% being singletons. This specimen comes from a study of blood T cells in healthy people across ages. Study-level information: Through template switching, about one barcoded beta molecule was captured per two T cells, as measured in model experiments.

Material for sequencing was blood. V gene TRBV7-2 combines with J gene TRBJ1-4; possible D gene TRBD1, 5 bases. The TCR sequence derives from a man aged 25 to 40 in good health. CDR3 bases: TGTGCCAGCAGCTTGCCCCGGGGCTTGGGGGAAAAACTGTTTTTT. Its translation is CASSLPRGLGEKLFF.